These 6 T cell receptor beta chains originate from one sample sequenced in a study of CD8+ T cells in alopecia areata (dated 2018 in TCRdb). What the time point label conveys for this sample: about four weeks on oral tofacitinib. The treatment or condition label here, explained by the study, means: oral pan-JAK inhibitor, 5-10 mg twice daily. The method was the immunoSEQ multiplex PCR assay. RNA was extracted from all samples and reverse transcribed into cDNA, which served as template for TCR sequencing. This immuneACCESS table, as held by TCRdb, lists in-frame sequences with V and J called but not all clones. Of the missing ones, under half trace to an unresolved V gene in checked studies; the others have no known cause. The sample table lists under 250,000 clones, around three fifths of them with a count of one. The ten largest clones add up to around 1.5% of the sample. This material consisted of CD4+ T cells sorted from blood, taken at week 4, from a patient treated with tofacitinib. The receptors originated from a human donor with alopecia areata.

The V call is TRBV5-1, the J call TRBJ2-7, with D tentatively TRBD1 (6 bases). Looked up from germline, CDR1 is SGHRS and CDR2 is YFSETQ. CDR3 size: 15 residues. Trimming left V 0 bases short and J 3 bases short, with 13 bases between. DNA for the CDR3: TGCGCCAGCAGCTTGGGCCCAGGGGATAACTACGAGCAGTACTTC. It codes for CASSLGPGDNYEQYF.

The chain recombines TRBV2 with TRBJ1-1; TRBD1 is a possible D gene (5 bases). Germline assignment: CDR1 SNHLY and CDR2 FYNNEI. The CDR3 is 12 residues long. The V gene lost 6 bases and the J gene lost 4 bases, with 9 bases spanning the gap. CDR3 nucleotide sequence: TGTGCCAGCAGAGACGGGGGCACTGAAGCTTTCTTT. This codes for CASRDGGTEAFF. The whole variable domain, remainder taken from reference TRBV2 and TRBJ1-1, is EPEVTQTPSHQVTQMGQEVILRCVPISNHLYFYWYRQILGQKVEFLVSFYNNEISEKSEIFDDQFSVERPDGSNFTLKIRSTKLEDSAMYFCASRDGGTEAFFGQGTRLTVV.

The gene calls are TRBV25-1 and TRBJ1-1; the match to TRBD1 covers 7 bases. V was pared by 6 bases and J by 5 bases, with 12 bases of the junction left unmatched. The CDR3 totals 15 residues. The germline CDR1 and CDR2 sequences are MGHDK and SYGVNS. The CDR3 spells CASSDTGEGRTEAFF. The CDR3 DNA reads TGTGCCAGCAGCGACACAGGGGAGGGTCGGACTGAAGCTTTCTTT.

This clone was detected many times. The chain combines TRBV6-6 with TRBJ1-4; D not resolved. Trimming took off 6 bases at V and 10 bases at J, with 9 bases between the two ends. Germline V gives CDR1 MNHNY, CDR2 SVGAGI (reference sequence). The CDR3 is 11 amino acids. The CDR3 DNA reads TGTGCCAGCAGGGACGGATTAAAACTGTTTTTT. It encodes CASRDGLKLFF.

The chain links TRBV29-1 to TRBJ2-3; D is unresolved. This CDR3 comprises 13 residues. Germline V gene data show CDR1 as SQVTM and CDR2 as ANQGSEA. V dropped 2 bases and J dropped 3 bases, with 9 bases sitting between them. The CDR3 reads CSVEQLLTDTQYF. The CDR3 bases are TGCAGCGTTGAACAGCTACTTACAGATACGCAGTATTTT.

This chain links TRBV5-6 with TRBJ1-1; D call uncertain. Trimming removed 4 bases at V and 6 bases at J, with 13 bases between. CDR3 length: 13 amino acids. Germline V gene data show CDR1 as SGHDT and CDR2 as YYEEEE. This CDR3 is CASSRAGRSEAFF. The CDR3 DNA is TGTGCCAGCAGCCGGGCCGGTAGGTCTGAAGCTTTCTTT.